These 21 T cell receptor beta chains came from one sample sequenced in a study of blood T cell repertoires in COVID-19. This table comes from immunoSEQ multiplex PCR, and its TCRdb copy is limited to in-frame clones, with some not included. This sample has 200,000 or so clones, with over 80% found just once. Sequencing was performed on PBMCs or T cells enriched from blood (not recorded which). Source of these receptors: a woman aged 25 to 39 who had been exposed to COVID-19.

This clone showed up just once. The chain joins TRBV9 to TRBJ2-3; 12 positions agree with TRBD2. Germline V gene lookup returns CDR1 SGDLS and CDR2 YYNGEE. This CDR3 comprises 17 residues. V dropped 0 bases and J dropped 6; count of bases not matched to a gene: 8. CDR3 loop: CASSVEQTSGRSDTQYF. DNA of the CDR3: TGTGCCAGCAGCGTAGAACAGACTAGCGGGAGATCGGATACGCAGTATTTT. Complete variable domain (other parts from reference TRBV9 and TRBJ2-3): DSGVTQTPKHLITATGQRVTLRCSPRSGDLSVYWYQQSLDQGLQFLIQYYNGEERAKGNILERFSAQQFPDLHSELNLSSLELGDSALYFCASSVEQTSGRSDTQYFGPGTRLTVL.

The chain joins TRBV7-9 to TRBJ2-1, with 9 nucleotides matching TRBD1. The germline V gene encodes CDR1 SEHNR and CDR2 FQNEAQ (reference sequence). V trimming: 5 bases; J trimming: 12 bases; junction bases outside the gene matches: 8. The CDR3 loop spans 13 amino acids. As DNA, the CDR3 is TGTGCCAGCAGCGAAGGGACAGGGCGCTTGCAGTTCTTC. This codes for CASSEGTGRLQFF.

The chain recombines TRBV5-1 with TRBJ1-1, with 7 bases lining up with TRBD1. This CDR3 comprises 13 residues. Germline V lookup: CDR1 SGHRS, CDR2 YFSETQ. V trimming: 4 bases; J trimming: 8 bases; junction bases outside the gene matches: 8. For the CDR3, the DNA is TGCGCCAGCAGCCCTGGGACAGCCCTAGAAGCTTTCTTT. Its translation: CASSPGTALEAFF.

This rearrangement joins TRBV5-1 to TRBJ1-3; 7 bases line up with TRBD1. J gave up 8 bases and V 4 bases, and 6 bases lay outside the gene matches. The CDR3 spans 13 residues. The germline V gene encodes CDR1 SGHRS and CDR2 YFSETQ. CDR3 DNA: TGCGCCAGCAGCAAAGACAGGGCAGACACCATATATTTT. Protein sequence: CASSKDRADTIYF.

This chain joins TRBV28 and TRBJ1-5; D is unclear. Germline assignment: CDR1 MDHEN and CDR2 SYDVKM. V was pared by 7 bases and J by 0 bases, with 10 bases between. This CDR3 contains 14 residues. The CDR3 DNA reads as TGTGCCAGCACCCCGGTATATAGCAATCAGCCCCAGCATTTT. It encodes CASTPVYSNQPQHF.

A single count supports this clone. J is TRBJ1-4 and V is TRBV19, with D possibly TRBD1 on 5 matching bases. Germline V gives CDR1 LNHDA, CDR2 SQIVND (reference sequence). The CDR3 contains 14 residues. Trimming left V 6 bases short and J 3 bases short, with 11 bases between. Here the CDR3 DNA reads TGTGCCAGTAGCGCACAGGCCTCTAATGAAAAACTGTTTTTT. This sequence encodes CASSAQASNEKLFF.

The V gene is TRBV4-1, the J gene TRBJ2-1; D uncertain. Germline CDR1 and CDR2: MGHRA and YSYEKL. The CDR3 loop spans 16 amino acids. V lost 3 bases to trimming and J lost 0 bases, with 12 bases between them. CDR3 nucleotide sequence: TGCGCCAGCAGCCATACTCTAGACCGCTCCTACAATGAGCAGTTCTTC. The encoded protein is CASSHTLDRSYNEQFF.

The rearrangement joins TRBV7-9 to TRBJ2-1; 14 positions agree with TRBD2. Germline CDR1 SEHNR, CDR2 FQNEAQ (reference sequence). The V and J ends lost 5 bases and 9 bases, in that order; junction bases with no gene match: 6. The CDR3 has 15 amino acids. This CDR3 reads CASSPGLAGAGEQFF. CDR3 nucleotides: TGTGCCAGCAGCCCGGGACTAGCGGGAGCTGGTGAGCAGTTCTTC.

The genes are TRBV28 and TRBJ1-5; 8 nucleotides agree with TRBD1. Germline V gene data show CDR1 as MDHEN and CDR2 as SYDVKM. The CDR3 loop spans 15 amino acids. The ends lost 6 bases at V and 6 bases at J; junction bases unmatched: 10. CDR3 amino acids: CASSNRQGSGQPQHF. CDR3 nucleotides: TGTGCCAGCAGCAATAGACAGGGGTCGGGTCAGCCCCAGCATTTT. Combining the CDR3 with reference TRBV28 and TRBJ1-5 gives the whole variable domain DVKVTQSSRYLVKRTGEKVFLECVQDMDHENMFWYRQDPGLGLRLIYFSYDVKMKEKGDIPEGYSVSREKKERFSLILESASTNQTSMYLCASSNRQGSGQPQHFGDGTRLSIL.

This chain joins TRBV29-1 and TRBJ1-1; D gene uncertain. V shed 4 bases and J shed 2 bases, with 8 bases lying between them. Germline assignment: CDR1 SQVTM and CDR2 ANQGSEA. The CDR3 extends over 12 amino acids. As DNA, the CDR3 is TGCAGCGTTGTACCGACTAACACTGAAGCTTTCTTT. Its protein product is CSVVPTNTEAFF.

The genes are TRBV21-1 and TRBJ1-1. TRBV21-1 represents a pseudogene. This CDR3 contains 16 residues. CDR3 sequence (DNA): TGTGCCAGCAGCATCAAGGTAGCTACACATCGCACTGAAGCTTTCTTT. Protein product: CASSIKVATHRTEAFF.

This chain uses TRBV6-5 with TRBJ1-5, with D possibly matching TRBD1 (6 bases). Germline CDR1 is MNHEY and CDR2 is SVGAGI. The CDR3 totals 14 residues. V shed 4 bases and J shed 2 bases, with 9 bases lying between them. CDR3 sequence (DNA): TGTGCCAGCAGTTTGACAGGTCGCAATCAGCCCCAGCATTTT. Translation: CASSLTGRNQPQHF.

This rearrangement joins TRBV29-1 to TRBJ1-1; D might be TRBD1 (6 bases). Trimming cost V 3 bases and J 10 bases, with 12 bases left between them. Germline V gives CDR1 SQVTM, CDR2 ANQGSEA. The CDR3 loop spans 11 amino acids. CDR3 region: CSVDRTVGAFF. For the CDR3, the DNA is TGCAGCGTTGACAGGACAGTCGGAGCTTTCTTT.

This rearrangement joins TRBV4-2 to TRBJ1-1, with D tentatively TRBD1 (6 bases). Germline CDR1 is LGHNA and CDR2 is YNFKEQ. Deletions cut 0 bases from V and 2 bases from J, with 13 bases between. The CDR3 runs 16 residues. The CDR3 DNA follows: TGTGCCAGCAGCCAAGAGGGAACGGACAGAAACACTGAAGCTTTCTTT. Protein sequence: CASSQEGTDRNTEAFF.

The rearrangement joins TRBV7-2 to TRBJ2-5, with 13 bases aligning to TRBD2. CDR1 SGHTA and CDR2 FQGNSA come from the germline V gene. Unmatched junction bases numbered 7, after V lost 4 bases and J lost 5 bases. This CDR3 contains 16 residues. The CDR3 nucleotides read TGTGCCAGCAGCTCCTTACTAGCGGGAGGGTTGGAGACCCAGTACTTC. This codes for CASSSLLAGGLETQYF.

The chain recombines TRBV25-1 with TRBJ2-5; D unclear. There are 16 residues in the CDR3. Germline V CDR1 and CDR2: MGHDK, SYGVNS. Trimming cost V 8 bases and J 5 bases, with 24 bases left between them. CDR3 region: CASLGWQSLVGETQYF. The DNA of the CDR3 is TGTGCCAGCCTCGGGTGGCAATCCCTCGTTGGGGAGACCCAGTACTTC.

This clone has just a few counts. The chain uses TRBV2 and TRBJ1-5; 9 bases line up with TRBD1. CDR1 is SNHLY, CDR2 FYNNEI, per germline. The V gene end was trimmed by 8 bases and the J gene end by 3 bases; junction bases not matched to a gene: 2. This CDR3 spans 13 amino acids. In DNA, the CDR3 is TGTGCCAGCGGACAGGGGATCAATCAGCCCCAGCATTTT. Translated, it gives CASGQGINQPQHF.

The V call is TRBV18, the J call TRBJ2-2; 7 positions match TRBD1. CDR3 length: 16 residues. Trimming at V came to 2 bases and at J to 4 bases, leaving 7 bases not matched to a gene. Germline V lookup: CDR1 KGHSH, CDR2 LQKENI. This CDR3 is CASSPRQGPTTGELFF. The CDR3, as DNA: TGTGCCAGCTCACCAAGACAGGGTCCGACCACCGGGGAGCTGTTTTTT.

The J gene is TRBJ1-6, the V gene TRBV27, with 9 bases lining up with TRBD1. The trim removed 9 bases at V and 3 bases at J, leaving 12 bases unmatched. The CDR3 totals 17 residues. Germline lookup yields CDR1 MNHEY and CDR2 SMNVEV (reference sequence). The CDR3 here is CASRAMTGGFYNSPLHF. CDR3 nucleotides: TGTGCCAGTCGGGCCATGACAGGGGGGTTCTATAATTCACCCCTCCACTTT.

The chain has TRBV9 and TRBJ2-1, with 8 positions matching TRBD2. CDR3 length: 15 amino acids. From germline, CDR1 is SGDLS and CDR2 YYNGEE. The V gene end was trimmed by 0 bases and the J gene end by 8 bases; junction bases not matched to a gene: 7. The CDR3 DNA reads TGTGCCAGCAGCGTAGACGGCGGGAGGAGAGATGAGCAGTTCTTC. The encoded protein is CASSVDGGRRDEQFF.

V usage is TRBV28 and J usage is TRBJ2-5, with D perhaps TRBD1 (5 bases). V shed 10 bases and J shed 5 bases, with 20 bases lying between them. Germline CDR1 MDHEN, CDR2 SYDVKM. The CDR3 is made up of 14 amino acids. CDR3 nucleotide sequence: TGTGCCATCTCCATCGATACAGGTCAGGAGACCCAGTACTTC. This sequence encodes CAISIDTGQETQYF.